The present T cell receptor (beta chain) was sequenced within a study of T cell repertoires in cytomegalovirus infection. CDR3 size: 16 residues. CDR1 is LNHDA, CDR2 SQIVND, per germline (reference sequence). Losses at the gene ends were 7 bases for V and 4 bases for J; bases not matched to a gene: 8. Each CDR3 protein gets one entry after TCRdb re-called the reads with MiXCR. Of about 740,000 distinct CDR3 sequences in the sample, 35% to 45% are singletons; the top ten hold under 3%. The sequenced material came from PBMCs. The V gene is TRBV19, the J gene TRBJ2-2; 11 bases align to TRBD2. This TCR was recovered from a human donor in good health (CMV status not recorded). Some clones in this sample may be carry-over from other donors' samples. DNA for the CDR3: TGTGCCAGTACCCCGTGGCTAGCGGGGGGCACCGGGGAGCTGTTTTTT. It encodes CASTPWLAGGTGELFF.